This TCR beta chain is from a study of CD8+ T cells in alopecia areata. Extraction and reverse transcription of RNA yielded cDNA as the sequencing template. Assay used: immunoSEQ multiplex PCR; TCRdb lists only in-frame clones, some missing. The repertoire holds 95,000 to 110,000 clones, with 84% as singletons. The treatment here: oral pan-JAK inhibitor, 5-10 mg twice daily. Study outcomes and limitations: Whereas mice showed it more clearly, TCR sharing across patients was murkier, possibly because of HLA. Scalp and blood retained many expanded lesional clones during tofacitinib. Tissue-resident alphabeta T cells belonging to normal skin likewise get sequenced within scalp specimens.

For this clone: Its target is unknown.

The germline V and J ends were trimmed by 6 bases and 3 bases, with 6 bases remaining between them. The CDR3 length is 11 residues. Germline CDR1 LGHNT, CDR2 FRNRAP. This clonotype was obtained from a human donor with alopecia areata. The specimen was CD8+ T cells sorted from blood, collected at week 24, from a patient treated with tofacitinib. This rearrangement joins TRBV12-5 to TRBJ2-7, with D unresolved. CDR3: CASGVIYEQYF. Here the CDR3 DNA reads TGTGCTAGTGGGGTGATCTACGAGCAGTACTTC.